The 2 T cell receptor beta chains given below trace back to one sample, sequenced in a study of read filtering for tumor transcriptome and immune sequencing. Molecular barcoded adaptors covering alpha/delta and beta/gamma chains were used on approximately 400 ng RNA. TCRdb re-called the reads through MiXCR, storing one row per CDR3 protein. The repertoire includes over 55,000 distinct CDR3 sequences, roughly 13% of them detected once, and approximately 47% sits in the top ten. Sequenced: a population of CD138-negative cells sorted from bone marrow. These receptors originate from a donor at least 40 years old with multiple myeloma.

This clonotype showed up many times. The chain couples TRBV10-2 to TRBJ2-1; 10 nucleotides line up with TRBD1. The CDR3 is 16 amino acids. J gave up 4 bases and V 4 bases, and 7 bases lay outside the gene matches. Per the germline V gene, CDR1 is WSHSY and CDR2 is SAAADI. CDR3: CASSGGQGFVYNEQFF. The CDR3 DNA sequence: TGCGCCAGCAGTGGGGGACAGGGGTTCGTTTACAATGAGCAGTTCTTC.

The table lists this clonotype with many counts. This sequence joins TRBV20-1 and TRBJ2-2, with a weak D call TRBD2 (6 bases). The V end lost 4 bases, the J end lost 1 base, and 13 bases lay between the germline ends. The CDR3 has 15 amino acids. CDR1 DFQATT and CDR2 SNEGSKA come from the germline V gene (reference sequence). The CDR3 nucleotides read TGCAGTGCTATCACTAGCTCACGGAACACCGGGGAGCTGTTTTTT. This codes for CSAITSSRNTGELFF.